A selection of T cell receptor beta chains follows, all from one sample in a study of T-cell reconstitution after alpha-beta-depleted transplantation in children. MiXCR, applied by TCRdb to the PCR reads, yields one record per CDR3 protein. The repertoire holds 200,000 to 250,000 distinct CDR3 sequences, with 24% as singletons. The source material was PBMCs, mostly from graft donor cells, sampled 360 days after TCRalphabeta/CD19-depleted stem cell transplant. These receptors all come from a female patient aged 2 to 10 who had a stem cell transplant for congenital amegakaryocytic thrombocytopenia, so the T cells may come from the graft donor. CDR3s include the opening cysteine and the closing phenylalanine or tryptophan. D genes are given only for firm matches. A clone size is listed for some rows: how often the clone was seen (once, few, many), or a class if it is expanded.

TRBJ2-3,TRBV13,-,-,CASGRGLKSTDTQYF,TGTGCCAGCGGGCGGGGGCTCAAATCCACAGATACGCAGTATTTT
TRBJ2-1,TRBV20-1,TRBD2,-,CSARILAGVYEQFF,TGCAGTGCTAGGATACTAGCGGGAGTTTATGAGCAGTTCTTC
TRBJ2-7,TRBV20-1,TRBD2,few,CSASLAGTYEQYF,TGCAGTGCTAGCCTAGCGGGGACCTACGAGCAGTACTTC
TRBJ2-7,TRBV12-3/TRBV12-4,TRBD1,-,CASRDRTGETYEQYF,TGTGCCAGCAGGGACCGGACAGGGGAAACCTACGAGCAGTACTTC
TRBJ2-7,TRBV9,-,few,CASSVQEGAYEQYF,TGTGCCAGCAGCGTACAGGAGGGGGCCTACGAGCAGTACTTC
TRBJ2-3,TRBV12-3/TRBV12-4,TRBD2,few,CASSSRTSYTDTQYF,TGTGCCAGCAGTTCGAGGACTAGCTACACAGATACGCAGTATTTT
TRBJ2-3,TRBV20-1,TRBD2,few,CSARPKAGGTDTQYF,TGCAGTGCTAGGCCTAAAGCGGGGGGCACAGATACGCAGTATTTT
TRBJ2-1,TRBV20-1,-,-,CSATRGIQEQFF,TGCAGTGCCACACGAGGGATACAAGAGCAGTTCTTC
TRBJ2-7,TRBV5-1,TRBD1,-,CASSSGTGMYEQYF,TGCGCCAGCAGCTCCGGGACAGGGATGTACGAGCAGTACTTC
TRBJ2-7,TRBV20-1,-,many,CSASTGHEQYF,TGCAGTGCTAGTACAGGCCACGAGCAGTACTTC
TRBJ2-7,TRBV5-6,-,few,CASSWDPVSEQYF,TGTGCCAGCAGCTGGGACCCCGTTAGCGAGCAGTACTTC
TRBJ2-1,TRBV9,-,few,CASSVAGNPYNEQFF,TGTGCCAGCAGCGTAGCCGGGAACCCCTACAATGAGCAGTTCTTC
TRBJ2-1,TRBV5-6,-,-,CASSLRPASYNEQFF,TGTGCCAGCAGCTTGAGACCCGCTTCCTACAATGAGCAGTTCTTC
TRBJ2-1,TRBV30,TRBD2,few,CAWGIRRLAGGGEQFF,TGTGCCTGGGGCATCCGGAGACTAGCGGGAGGTGGTGAGCAGTTCTTC
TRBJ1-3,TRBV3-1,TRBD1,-,CASSQGTGGTIYF,TGTGCCAGCAGCCAAGGGACAGGAGGGACCATATATTTT
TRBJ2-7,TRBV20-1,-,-,CSASRGRITYEQYF,TGCAGTGCTAGCCGAGGACGCATTACCTACGAGCAGTACTTC
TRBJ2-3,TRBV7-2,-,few,CASSLVTGRADTQYF,TGTGCCAGCAGCTTAGTTACAGGGAGGGCAGATACGCAGTATTTT